This T cell receptor (beta chain) was sequenced during a study of STAT5B mutations in CD4+ large granular lymphocyte leukemia. Turning to the study itself: Among healthy controls, a particular HLA allele went with more CDR3 'QG' motifs. Study findings and constraints: The CD4+ versus CD8+ T-LGLL clonality difference may reflect limited sample size. Main leukemic clonotypes were patient-specific, but roughly 26% appeared at low frequency elsewhere.

CDR1 LGHNA and CDR2 YNFKEQ come from the germline V gene. The germline V and J ends were trimmed by 1 base and 5 bases, with 6 bases remaining between them. The CDR3 runs to 13 residues. Healthy controls were blood donor buffy coats. The protocol was immunoSEQ multiplex PCR, while the TCRdb copy is restricted to in-frame clones and leaves out a portion. The sample lists 30,000 or so clones; 70% to 75% were seen once. This clone was counted between two and nine times. Its antigen is not identified. The receptor comes from a human donor in good health. The chain uses TRBV4-2 and TRBJ2-1; possible D gene TRBD2, 6 bases. The sample comprised CD4+ T cells from blood buffy coats. In nucleotides, the CDR3 is TGTGCCAGCAGCCAAGCGGGAGACAATGAGCAGTTCTTC. This encodes CASSQAGDNEQFF.